The 30 T cell receptor beta chains listed next were all sequenced from one sample in a study of blood T cell repertoires in COVID-19. Here immunoSEQ multiplex PCR was the method, and the copy in TCRdb shows in-frame clones only, minus some. Of 300,000 to 400,000 clones in the sample, 75% to 90% were seen once. Source material: PBMCs or T cells enriched from blood (not recorded which). Source of these receptors: a man aged 25 to 40 who had recovered from COVID-19.

CDR3 residues: CASSSQGADNSPLHF. CDR3 nucleotide sequence: TGTGCCAGCAGTTCACAGGGGGCGGATAATTCACCCCTCCACTTT. The chain joins TRBV28 to TRBJ1-6, with 9 bases identical to TRBD1. After removal of 4 bases from V and 5 bases from J, the junction contained 3 bases not matched to a gene. The CDR3 is 15 amino acids. Germline V CDR1 and CDR2: MDHEN, SYDVKM. Supplemented by reference TRBV28 and TRBJ1-6, the full variable domain reads DVKVTQSSRYLVKRTGEKVFLECVQDMDHENMFWYRQDPGLGLRLIYFSYDVKMKEKGDIPEGYSVSREKKERFSLILESASTNQTSMYLCASSSQGADNSPLHFGNGTRLTVT.

V gene TRBV9 combines with J gene TRBJ2-7; D is perhaps TRBD1 (6 bases). Germline V lookup: CDR1 SGDLS, CDR2 YYNGEE. The CDR3 totals 15 residues. The V gene lost 0 bases and the J gene lost 2 bases, with 12 bases spanning the gap. CDR3 region: CASSVAGVSPYEQYF. CDR3 bases: TGTGCCAGCAGCGTAGCAGGGGTTTCTCCCTACGAGCAGTACTTC.

The chain joins TRBV24-1 to TRBJ2-1; 10 bases match TRBD2. Germline lookup yields CDR1 KGHDR and CDR2 SFDVKD. The CDR3 has 16 residues. The ends lost 2 bases at V and 7 bases at J; junction bases unmatched: 7. The CDR3 DNA follows: TGTGCCACCAGTGATTCCGGCTGGACTAGCGGAAATGAGCAGTTCTTC. Translated, it gives CATSDSGWTSGNEQFF.

This clone was detected once. The V gene is TRBV2, the J gene TRBJ2-7, with 7 bases lining up with TRBD1. The CDR3 runs to 13 residues. The trim removed 2 bases at V and 12 bases at J, leaving 10 bases unmatched. Germline CDR1 and CDR2: SNHLY and FYNNEI. The CDR3 DNA is TGTGCCAGCAGTGAACATCAGGGGGTGAGAGGGTACTTC. It translates to CASSEHQGVRGYF.

The CDR3 reads CATSPAGVVVLTF. CDR3 in DNA: TGTGCCACCAGTCCGGCGGGGGTTGTTGTTCTCACCTTC. The V and J genes are TRBV24-1 and TRBJ1-2, with D maybe TRBD1 (5 bases). This CDR3 region has 13 residues. V was pared by 6 bases and J by 13 bases, with 20 bases between. Germline V lookup: CDR1 KGHDR, CDR2 SFDVKD.

The rearrangement links TRBV28 to TRBJ1-5; the match to TRBD1 covers 9 bases. V lost 5 bases, J lost 2 bases, and 7 bases stayed unmatched. The CDR3 length is 16 residues. Germline CDR1 is MDHEN and CDR2 is SYDVKM. CDR3 amino acids: CASSQGQGWGNQPQHF. CDR3 DNA sequence: TGTGCCAGCAGTCAGGGACAGGGTTGGGGCAATCAGCCCCAGCATTTT.

This clone was detected only once. CDR3 coding DNA: TGTGCCAGCAGCTTACAGACAGGGGCGGACTATGGCTACACCTTC. Amino acids: CASSLQTGADYGYTF. V usage is TRBV5-4 and J usage is TRBJ1-2; 8 positions match TRBD1. The V gene's germline CDR1 is SGHNT and CDR2 YYREEE (reference sequence). J lost 3 bases, V lost 2 bases, and 6 bases had no gene match. This CDR3 is 15 amino acids long.

The chain recombines TRBV27 with TRBJ2-7, with 7 bases lining up with TRBD1. The CDR3 consists of 11 residues. With V trimmed by 2 bases and J by 10 bases, 2 bases remained unmatched. The germline V gene has CDR1 MNHEY and CDR2 SMNVEV (reference sequence). The CDR3 region is CASSLRDRQYF. The CDR3 region has the DNA TGTGCCAGCAGTTTACGGGACAGACAGTACTTC.

The chain joins TRBV7-9 to TRBJ2-7; TRBD2 agrees at 13 bases. Looked up from germline, CDR1 is SEHNR and CDR2 is FQNEAQ (reference sequence). The CDR3 is made up of 18 amino acids. V shed 6 bases and J 0 bases; nucleotides not matched to a gene: 11. In nucleotides, the CDR3 is TGTGCCAGCAGTCATCGGACTAGCGGGGGCGGGGGCTCCTACGAGCAGTACTTC. Protein sequence: CASSHRTSGGGGSYEQYF. The full variable domain, in which reference TRBV7-9 and TRBJ2-7 provide the parts outside the CDR3, is DTGVSQNPRHKITKRGQNVTFRCDPISEHNRLYWYRQTLGQGPEFLTYFQNEAQLEKSRLLSDRFSAERPKGSFSTLEIQRTEQGDSAMYLCASSHRTSGGGGSYEQYFGPGTRLTVT.

The chain uses TRBV9 and TRBJ2-1; no firm D call. The CDR3 length is 13 residues. Trimming took 0 bases from V and 5 from J, leaving 6 bases between them. Germline assignment: CDR1 SGDLS and CDR2 YYNGEE. The CDR3 sequence is CASSVVADNEQFF. The CDR3 DNA sequence: TGTGCCAGCAGCGTAGTGGCCGACAATGAGCAGTTCTTC.

This chain joins TRBV4-2 and TRBJ2-3, with D unclear. Trimming took off 0 bases at V and 9 bases at J, with 13 bases between the two ends. This CDR3 contains 14 residues. Germline lookup yields CDR1 LGHNA and CDR2 YNFKEQ. The chain's CDR3 is CASSQEYVGYTQYF. The CDR3 DNA reads TGTGCCAGCAGCCAAGAATATGTGGGCTACACGCAGTATTTT.

The V call is TRBV7-2, the J call TRBJ2-2; possibly TRBD2 for D (5 bases). Looked up from germline, CDR1 is SGHTA and CDR2 is FQGNSA. Deletions cut 5 bases from V and 7 bases from J, with 14 bases between. This CDR3 is built from 14 residues. The CDR3 region has the DNA TGTGCCAGCAGCATGACCGTCCGGGGCGGGGAGCTGTTTTTT. This sequence encodes CASSMTVRGGELFF.

The V and J genes are TRBV7-9 and TRBJ1-3; D is unresolved. Germline V lookup: CDR1 SEHNR, CDR2 FQNEAQ (reference sequence). This CDR3 spans 16 amino acids. V was pared by 5 bases and J by 0 bases, with 14 bases between. The CDR3 DNA reads TGTGCCAGCAGCGAGGGAGGCACAAACTCTGGAAACACCATATATTTT. This codes for CASSEGGTNSGNTIYF.

Concerning this clone: Different DNA sequences within this sample yield the same CDR3. The chain links TRBV5-1 to TRBJ1-4; 8 nucleotides agree with TRBD1. CDR3 length: 15 residues. The J segment lost 3 bases and the V segment lost 3 bases, leaving 4 bases of the junction unmatched. In germline, CDR1 is SGHRS, CDR2 YFSETQ. CDR3 bases: TGCGCCAGCAGCTCAGGGACAGGCCCTAATGAAAAACTGTTTTTT. Its protein is CASSSGTGPNEKLFF.

This sequence joins TRBV30 and TRBJ1-2, with TRBD1 identical over 10 bases. V shed 1 base, J shed 4 bases, and the junction held 18 bases outside the gene matches. The CDR3 contains 19 residues. The germline CDR1 and CDR2 sequences are GTSNPN and SVGIG (reference sequence). The CDR3 region has the DNA TGTGCCTGGAGTGCGGGACTTAGGGACAGGGGACGTGATAGCTATGGCTACACCTTC. It encodes CAWSAGLRDRGRDSYGYTF.

The rearrangement joins TRBV5-4 to TRBJ2-5, with a possible D match to TRBD1 (6 bases). There are 14 residues in the CDR3. Germline V gene sequence: CDR1 SGHNT, CDR2 YYREEE (reference sequence). V shed 4 bases and J shed 5 bases, with 15 bases lying between them. The CDR3 sequence is CASSRWGPGETQYF. As DNA, the CDR3 is TGTGCCAGCAGCCGGTGGGGGCCTGGCGAGACCCAGTACTTC.

This clone has only a few counts. The chain uses TRBV18 and TRBJ2-6; D ambiguous. CDR3 length: 16 residues. Between the trimmed V and J ends, which lost 8 bases and 0 bases, there was a span of 14 bases. The germline CDR1 and CDR2 sequences are KGHSH and LQKENI. The CDR3 region is CASGLKKPSGANVLTF. For the CDR3, the DNA is TGTGCCAGCGGCTTAAAGAAACCCTCTGGGGCCAACGTCCTGACTTTC.

To note about this clone: Within the sample, other DNA sequences also encode this same CDR3. The V call is TRBV28, the J call TRBJ1-2; no definite D call. There are 12 residues in the CDR3. V was cut by 5 bases and J by 5 bases, with 9 bases left in between. Germline loops: CDR1 MDHEN, CDR2 SYDVKM. The CDR3 DNA sequence: TGTGCCAGCAGTCTCGGCGGTTATGGCTACACCTTC. This gives the protein CASSLGGYGYTF.

V usage is TRBV10-3 and J usage is TRBJ2-1; 7 bases are shared with TRBD2. From germline, CDR1 is ENHRY and CDR2 SYGVKD. The length of the CDR3 is 14 residues. The junction had 8 bases not matched to a gene; V was cut back by 3 bases and J by 9 bases. The CDR3 spells CAISDRVGGSEQFF. Here the CDR3 DNA reads TGTGCCATCAGTGACAGGGTAGGCGGGAGTGAGCAGTTCTTC.

The chain couples TRBV5-8 to TRBJ1-1; the D gene is possibly TRBD1 (5 bases). CDR1 and CDR2 from the germline V gene are SGHTS and YDEGEE. The CDR3 is 13 residues long. The ends were cut back, 8 bases at V and 5 bases at J, with 16 bases in the middle. CDR3 bases: TGTGCCAGACCGGGGCCCCGGGGGACTGAAGCTTTCTTT. The encoded protein is CARPGPRGTEAFF.

The J gene is TRBJ1-1, the V gene TRBV28, with 10 bases matching TRBD1. The CDR3 has 13 amino acids. CDR1 is MDHEN, CDR2 SYDVKM, per germline. V was pared by 6 bases and J by 6 bases, with 4 bases of the junction left unmatched. CDR3 in amino acids: CASRTGGASEAFF. The CDR3 bases are TGTGCCAGCAGGACAGGGGGCGCATCTGAAGCTTTCTTT.

The gene calls are TRBV6-5 and TRBJ2-3; 9 bases line up with TRBD1. CDR3 size: 15 residues. CDR1 is MNHEY, CDR2 SVGAGI, per germline. J was trimmed by 5 bases and V by 7 bases; bases with no gene match: 10. CDR3 sequence (DNA): TGTGCCAGCACAAGTTGGACAGGGGTCGGAGATACGCAGTATTTT. The encoded protein is CASTSWTGVGDTQYF.

This chain joins TRBV27 and TRBJ1-2; the match to TRBD1 covers 12 bases. The germline gives CDR1 MNHEY, CDR2 SMNVEV (reference sequence). The CDR3 extends over 11 amino acids. The CDR3 protein is CAGDRGLGYTF. CDR3 bases: TGTGCTGGGGACAGGGGGCTCGGCTACACCTTC.

The V and J genes are TRBV3-1 (or the pseudogene TRBV3-2) and TRBJ2-7; unclear D gene. In germline, CDR1 is LGHDT, CDR2 YNNKEL (reference sequence). V lost 1 base and J lost 4, with 5 bases in between. The CDR3 spans 12 residues. This CDR3 reads CASSQVPYEQYF. The CDR3 coding sequence is TGTGCCAGCAGCCAAGTTCCATACGAGCAGTACTTC.

J is TRBJ2-2 and V is TRBV2, with TRBD1 matching over 8 bases. Germline values: CDR1 SNHLY, CDR2 FYNNEI. This CDR3 region has 15 residues. After removal of 6 bases from V and 1 base from J, the junction contained 4 bases not matched to a gene. CDR3 DNA sequence: TGTGCCAGCAGCGCCGGGACAGGGAACACCGGGGAGCTGTTTTTT. This translates into CASSAGTGNTGELFF.

This chain uses TRBV9 with TRBJ2-3; perhaps TRBD1 as D (5 bases). V lost 0 bases and J 4 bases, leaving 12 bases between the germline ends. Germline V CDR1 and CDR2: SGDLS, YYNGEE. The CDR3 is 15 residues long. Here the CDR3 DNA reads TGTGCCAGCAGCGTAGAAAGCAGGGTTTCAGATACGCAGTATTTT. Translated: CASSVESRVSDTQYF. Combining the CDR3 with reference TRBV9 and TRBJ2-3 gives the whole variable domain DSGVTQTPKHLITATGQRVTLRCSPRSGDLSVYWYQQSLDQGLQFLIQYYNGEERAKGNILERFSAQQFPDLHSELNLSSLELGDSALYFCASSVESRVSDTQYFGPGTRLTVL.

This rearrangement joins TRBV27 to TRBJ2-3; no clear D. The CDR3 runs to 16 residues. Trimming stripped 3 bases from V and 0 bases from J, with 13 bases between. Germline assignment: CDR1 MNHEY and CDR2 SMNVEV (reference sequence). The CDR3 spells CASSFLLTFSTDTQYF. CDR3 in DNA: TGTGCCAGCAGTTTCTTATTGACATTTAGCACAGATACGCAGTATTTT.

The V gene is TRBV4-1, the J gene TRBJ1-1; the D gene is possibly TRBD1 (5 bases). This CDR3 spans 16 amino acids. Germline V gene data show CDR1 as MGHRA and CDR2 as YSYEKL. V lost 1 base, J lost 4 bases, and 16 bases lay in between. CDR3 region: CASSQGFRELGTEAFF. Written as DNA, the CDR3 is TGCGCCAGCAGCCAAGGTTTCAGGGAATTGGGCACTGAAGCTTTCTTT.

Only one count was recorded for this clone. CDR3 region: CASSTRATGREEKLFF. DNA of the CDR3: TGTGCCAGCAGTACGAGAGCGACAGGGAGAGAAGAAAAACTGTTTTTT. The chain uses TRBV27 and TRBJ1-4; 7 nucleotides match TRBD1. Germline values: CDR1 MNHEY, CDR2 SMNVEV (reference sequence). J lost 8 bases, V lost 5 bases, and 14 bases had no gene match. CDR3 length: 16 amino acids. The variable domain in full, completed from reference TRBV27 and TRBJ1-4, reads EAQVTQNPRYLITVTGKKLTVTCSQNMNHEYMSWYRQDPGLGLRQIYYSMNVEVTDKGDVPEGYKVSRKEKRNFPLILESPSPNQTSLYFCASSTRATGREEKLFFGSGTQLSVL.

This clone was observed a single time. The chain carries TRBV9 and TRBJ2-2; D possibly corresponds to TRBD2 (6 bases). The V gene lost 4 bases and the J gene lost 5 bases, with 15 bases spanning the gap. The CDR3 contains 15 residues. Germline assignment: CDR1 SGDLS and CDR2 YYNGEE. CDR3 in amino acids: CASSLSGRSTGELFF. The CDR3 coding sequence is TGTGCCAGCAGCCTATCAGGGAGGTCAACCGGGGAGCTGTTTTTT.